Below, 29 T cell receptor beta chains from the same sample are listed, as sequenced in a study. The sorted Tregs were CD4+CD25+CD127-/low cells. MiXCR was run by TCRdb on the 5' RACE reads, yielding one entry per CDR3 protein. The table records approximately 60,000 distinct CDR3 sequences, roughly 28% of them present only once. The sequenced material came from tumor-infiltrating Tregs sorted from the breast tumor. These receptors originate from a female donor with breast cancer.

Worth noting for this clonotype: At one end the junction does not follow the germline gene, possibly because of a read error. The chain joins TRBV4-2 to TRBJ2-1; 7 bases line up with TRBD2. CDR1 and CDR2 from the germline V gene are LGHNA and YNFKEQ. The CDR3 is 14 amino acids. CDR3 in DNA: TGTGCCAGCAGCCAAGATCGTTTGGGGGGGACTATGTCATTC. This gives the protein CASSQDRLGGTMSF.

This clonotype was seen ten or more times. The V call is TRBV5-1, the J call TRBJ1-1; D gene uncertain. V was trimmed by 0 bases and J by 1 base, leaving 4 bases between them. Germline V lookup: CDR1 SGHRS, CDR2 YFSETQ. CDR3 length: 13 residues. The DNA for the CDR3 is TGCGCCAGCAGCTTGGATACGAACACTGAAGCTTTCTTT. Its protein product is CASSLDTNTEAFF.

At least ten counts were recorded for this clonotype. The V and J genes are TRBV7-3 and TRBJ2-1; no clear D gene. V lost 0 bases and J 4 bases, leaving 4 bases between the germline ends. This CDR3 contains 13 residues. Germline CDR1 is SGHTA and CDR2 is FQGTGA. The CDR3 DNA reads as TGTGCCAGCAGCTTAACTGGGTACAATGAGCAGTTCTTC. This encodes CASSLTGYNEQFF.

This clonotype was picked up one time. The chain combines TRBV6-5 with TRBJ2-7; TRBD1 aligns across 7 bases. The ends lost 3 bases at V and 6 bases at J; junction bases unmatched: 5. Germline V gene data show CDR1 as MNHEY and CDR2 as SVGAGI. CDR3 size: 13 residues. The CDR3 is CASSYLGGGEQYF. As DNA, the CDR3 is TGTGCCAGCAGTTATTTAGGGGGCGGCGAGCAGTACTTC.

Details on this clonotype: At one boundary the junction diverges from the germline segment, which might be a read error. The chain has TRBV6-2 or TRBV6-3 and TRBJ1-2; no clear D. The CDR3 loop spans 10 amino acids. Germline values: CDR1 MNHEY, CDR2 SVGEGT. CDR3 residues: CASSYGYIPF. In DNA, the CDR3 is TGTGCCAGCAGTTACGGATATATCCCCTTC.

Only a few counts were recorded for this clonotype. V gene TRBV20-1 combines with J gene TRBJ2-3; TRBD2 aligns across 12 bases. J lost 4 bases, V lost 1 base, and 9 bases had no gene match. The CDR3 is 17 amino acids. Germline CDR1 reads DFQATT; CDR2 reads SNEGSKA (reference sequence). The CDR3 bases are TGCAGTGCTAGAGGTTATGGGGCTAGCGGGGGGGCAGATACGCAGTATTTT. It yields the protein CSARGYGASGGADTQYF.

This clonotype came up a few times. The chain has TRBV4-2 and TRBJ1-5; 7 positions match TRBD1. CDR1 is LGHNA, CDR2 YNFKEQ, per germline. The CDR3 is 15 amino acids. The junction had 7 bases not matched to a gene; V was cut back by 0 bases and J by 8 bases. CDR3 nucleotide sequence: TGTGCCAGCAGCCAAGATGGGCAGGGGGATGAGCCCCAGCATTTT. This encodes CASSQDGQGDEPQHF.

The table lists this clonotype with a few counts. The chain is built from TRBV3-1 and TRBJ2-7; no reliable D call. The germline V gene has CDR1 LGHDT and CDR2 YNNKEL (reference sequence). V was shortened by 0 bases and J by 2 bases, with 11 bases between the two germline ends. The CDR3 covers 15 residues. CDR3 nucleotides: TGTGCCAGCAGCCAAGATAGGCTTTTCACCTACGAGCAGTACTTC. It yields the protein CASSQDRLFTYEQYF.

This clonotype has more than one count but fewer than ten. This chain joins TRBV5-1 and TRBJ2-2; 11 nucleotides agree with TRBD1. Germline CDR1 and CDR2: SGHRS and YFSETQ. There are 17 residues in the CDR3. The trim removed 4 bases at V and 0 bases at J, leaving 5 bases unmatched. For the CDR3, the DNA is TGCGCCAGCAGCCTCCGGACAGGGGGCGCGAACACCGGGGAGCTGTTTTTT. Protein sequence: CASSLRTGGANTGELFF.

The chain carries TRBV10-3 and TRBJ1-5, with D hard to call. The CDR3 is 15 amino acids. The V end was cut by 2 bases, the J end by 6 bases, with 14 bases between. The germline CDR1 and CDR2 sequences are ENHRY and SYGVKD. The CDR3 nucleotides are TGTGCCATCAGTGAGGGAAGGGAAATGGGTCAGCCCCAGCATTTT. Its translation: CAISEGREMGQPQHF.

This clonotype has a count of ten or more. The chain uses TRBV5-1 and TRBJ1-1, with D possibly being TRBD1 (5 bases). Trimming removed 0 bases at V and 3 bases at J, with 6 bases between. The CDR3 loop spans 13 amino acids. CDR1 is SGHRS, CDR2 YFSETQ, per germline. The CDR3 here is CASSLGGDTEAFF. For the CDR3, the DNA is TGCGCCAGCAGCTTGGGAGGGGACACTGAAGCTTTCTTT.

This clonotype was detected a few times. V gene TRBV9 combines with J gene TRBJ2-5, with D possibly being TRBD1 (6 bases). From germline, CDR1 is SGDLS and CDR2 YYNGEE. The CDR3 is 15 residues long. The V gene lost 4 bases and the J gene lost 5 bases, with 18 bases spanning the gap. CDR3 in DNA: TGTGCCAGCAGCCTAACAGGGAACGGAGTTGAGACCCAGTACTTC. Its protein product is CASSLTGNGVETQYF.

This chain connects TRBV20-1 to TRBJ2-1; maybe TRBD2 (5 bases). CDR1 is DFQATT, CDR2 SNEGSKA, per germline (reference sequence). This CDR3 spans 16 amino acids. V was pared by 6 bases and J by 0 bases, with 18 bases between. CDR3 nucleotides: TGCAGTGCCAAAGTGGGTGGGAGTGACTCCTACAATGAGCAGTTCTTC. Translating it yields CSAKVGGSDSYNEQFF.

The J gene is TRBJ1-1, the V gene TRBV20-1, with TRBD1 as a possible D gene (5 bases). This CDR3 contains 13 residues. The V and J ends lost 6 bases and 4 bases respectively, with 15 bases between them. Looked up from germline, CDR1 is DFQATT and CDR2 is SNEGSKA (reference sequence). CDR3 in amino acids: CSASPGLLTEAFF. In DNA form, the CDR3 reads TGCAGTGCCTCACCAGGGCTCCTCACTGAAGCTTTCTTT.

This clonotype was observed a handful of times. The chain combines TRBV14 with TRBJ2-1; D is unclear. This CDR3 has 16 residues. Trimming took off 5 bases at V and 4 bases at J, with 18 bases between the two ends. The germline CDR1 and CDR2 sequences are SGHDN and FVKESK. The CDR3, as DNA: TGTGCCAGCAGCACCTTGCCAGGCTGGGGTTACAATGAGCAGTTCTTC. The encoded protein is CASSTLPGWGYNEQFF.

This clonotype was observed a few times. The chain couples TRBV4-1 to TRBJ1-6; D perhaps matches TRBD1 (6 bases). The CDR3 consists of 17 residues. Per the germline V gene, CDR1 is MGHRA and CDR2 is YSYEKL. Trimming cost V 0 bases and J 9 bases, with 18 bases left between them. The CDR3 region is CASSQDLDPRGTSPLHF. Here the CDR3 DNA reads TGCGCCAGCAGCCAAGATCTCGACCCTAGGGGGACTTCACCCCTCCACTTT.

This clonotype was counted many times. The chain joins TRBV5-1 to TRBJ2-5, with 10 bases fitting TRBD1. Germline V gene data show CDR1 as SGHRS and CDR2 as YFSETQ. V was pared by 4 bases and J by 2 bases, with 11 bases of the junction left unmatched. The CDR3 runs to 17 residues. CDR3 sequence (DNA): TGCGCCAGCAGCCACGAGGGTTCGGGACAGGGGCAAGAGACCCAGTACTTC. Translated: CASSHEGSGQGQETQYF. Filled out from reference TRBV5-1 and TRBJ2-5, the complete variable domain reads KAGVTQTPRYLIKTRGQQVTLSCSPISGHRSVSWYQQTPGQGLQFLFEYFSETQRNKGNFPGRFSGRQFSNSRSEMNVSTLELGDSALYLCASSHEGSGQGQETQYFGPGTRLLVL.

In the case of this clonotype: The missing conserved phenylalanine or tryptophan at the end of this CDR3 makes a read error likely. The gene calls are TRBV6-2 or TRBV6-3 and TRBJ1-1; D gene ambiguous. The ends were cut back, 6 bases at V and 2 bases at J, with 7 bases in the middle. Germline assignment: CDR1 MNHEY and CDR2 SVGEGT. This CDR3 comprises 12 residues. The CDR3 sequence is CASRTINTEAFS. CDR3 DNA sequence: TGTGCCAGCAGAACGATCAACACTGAAGCTTTCTCT.

By its share, this clonotype is medium-sized. The chain links TRBV15 to TRBJ2-2; possibly TRBD1 for D (6 bases). The CDR3 is made up of 14 amino acids. The V and J ends lost 0 bases and 6 bases respectively, with 8 bases between them. Per the germline V gene, CDR1 is LNHNV and CDR2 is YYDKDF (reference sequence). The CDR3 region is CATSRDEGAGELFF. The CDR3 bases are TGTGCCACCAGCAGAGATGAGGGGGCCGGGGAGCTGTTTTTT.

This clonotype has just a few counts. This rearrangement joins TRBV4-1 to TRBJ1-2, with D uncertain. Deletions cut 3 bases from V and 4 bases from J, with 12 bases between. This CDR3 has 14 residues. Germline-derived CDR1 and CDR2 are MGHRA and YSYEKL. CDR3 DNA sequence: TGCGCCAGCAGCCACCCGGGTAGGATCTATGGCTACACCTTC. Its translation: CASSHPGRIYGYTF.

The CDR3 spells CASTPGTSGRGWNEQFF. CDR3 DNA sequence: TGTGCCAGCACACCGGGGACTAGCGGGAGAGGTTGGAATGAGCAGTTCTTC. This rearrangement joins TRBV4-2 to TRBJ2-1; 14 nucleotides agree with TRBD2. Germline assignment: CDR1 LGHNA and CDR2 YNFKEQ. The trim removed 7 bases at V and 7 bases at J, leaving 12 bases unmatched. This CDR3 has 17 residues.

This clonotype has at least ten counts. V gene TRBV4-1 combines with J gene TRBJ2-3, with TRBD2 matching over 12 bases. J was trimmed by 3 bases and V by 0 bases; bases with no gene match: 10. Germline CDR1 reads MGHRA; CDR2 reads YSYEKL. CDR3 length equals 19 residues. CDR3 bases: TGCGCCAGCAGCCAAGATGTGACTAGCGGGAGAGTACATACAGATACGCAGTATTTT. Translation gives CASSQDVTSGRVHTDTQYF.

CDR3 residues: CASSPLAGSSYNEQFF. DNA for the CDR3: TGTGCCAGCAGCCCCTTAGCGGGAAGCTCCTACAATGAGCAGTTCTTC. The rearrangement joins TRBV7-3 to TRBJ2-1, with 8 bases that match TRBD2. The CDR3 sequence is 16 residues long. V dropped 5 bases and J dropped 0; count of bases not matched to a gene: 6. Germline V lookup: CDR1 SGHTA, CDR2 FQGTGA. The full variable domain, in which reference TRBV7-3 and TRBJ2-1 provide the parts outside the CDR3, is GAGVSQTPSNKVTEKGKYVELRCDPISGHTALYWYRQSLGQGPEFLIYFQGTGAADDSGLPNDRFFAVRPEGSVSTLKIQRTERGDSAVYLCASSPLAGSSYNEQFFGPGTRLTVL.

This clonotype was picked up a small number of times. This chain uses TRBV5-1 with TRBJ2-7; weak D call: TRBD1 (6 bases). The CDR3 totals 14 residues. Germline CDR1 is SGHRS and CDR2 is YFSETQ. Deletions cut 4 bases from V and 9 bases from J, with 20 bases between. The CDR3 spells CASSQTARTVRQYF. As DNA, the CDR3 is TGCGCCAGCAGCCAAACCGCGCGGACAGTAAGGCAGTACTTC.

The rearrangement links TRBV12-3 or TRBV12-4 to TRBJ1-1; D unresolved. V was clipped by 6 bases and J by 7 bases, with 9 bases between them. CDR3 length: 11 amino acids. In DNA form, the CDR3 reads TGTGCCAGCAGCCTCGACTTTGAAGCTTTCTTT. Encoded protein: CASSLDFEAFF.

V usage is TRBV27 and J usage is TRBJ2-6; unclear D gene. This CDR3 has 15 residues. V lost 3 bases and J lost 4, with 10 bases in between. CDR1 is MNHEY and CDR2 is SMNVEV in the germline V gene (reference sequence). CDR3 DNA sequence: TGTGCCAGCAGTTTCTGGACCCCGGGGGCCAACGTCCTGACTTTC. Encoded protein: CASSFWTPGANVLTF.

The J gene is TRBJ1-2, the V gene TRBV3-1; D perhaps matches TRBD1 (6 bases). The ends were cut back, 0 bases at V and 8 bases at J, with 19 bases in the middle. CDR3 length: 16 residues. Germline-derived CDR1 and CDR2 are LGHDT and YNNKEL (reference sequence). CDR3 sequence reads: CASSQEAGGVPQGYTF. The CDR3 DNA sequence: TGTGCCAGCAGCCAAGAGGCGGGGGGCGTACCCCAGGGCTACACCTTC. The whole variable domain, remainder taken from reference TRBV3-1 and TRBJ1-2, is DTAVSQTPKYLVTQMGNDKSIKCEQNLGHDTMYWYKQDSKKFLKIMFSYNNKELIINETVPNRFSPKSPDKAHLNLHINSLELGDSAVYFCASSQEAGGVPQGYTFGSGTRLTVV.

In its sample, this clonotype was seen many times. The chain joins TRBV7-2 to TRBJ1-2; D is perhaps TRBD1 (5 bases). The CDR3 extends over 14 amino acids. Germline assignment: CDR1 SGHTA and CDR2 FQGNSA. V was clipped by 0 bases and J by 1 base, with 6 bases between them. The CDR3 region has the DNA TGTGCCAGCAGCTTAGCGGGGGTTAACTATGGCTACACCTTC. Its protein product is CASSLAGVNYGYTF.

This clonotype was counted at least ten times. The DNA of the CDR3 is TGTGCCAGCAGTTCCATGGACAGGGGGCACGGCTACACCTTC. As protein: CASSSMDRGHGYTF. J is TRBJ1-2 and V is TRBV6-5; 11 nucleotides align to TRBD1. CDR1 and CDR2 from the germline V gene are MNHEY and SVGAGI. The V segment lost 4 bases and the J segment 8 bases; nucleotides outside the gene matches: 6. This CDR3 has 14 residues.